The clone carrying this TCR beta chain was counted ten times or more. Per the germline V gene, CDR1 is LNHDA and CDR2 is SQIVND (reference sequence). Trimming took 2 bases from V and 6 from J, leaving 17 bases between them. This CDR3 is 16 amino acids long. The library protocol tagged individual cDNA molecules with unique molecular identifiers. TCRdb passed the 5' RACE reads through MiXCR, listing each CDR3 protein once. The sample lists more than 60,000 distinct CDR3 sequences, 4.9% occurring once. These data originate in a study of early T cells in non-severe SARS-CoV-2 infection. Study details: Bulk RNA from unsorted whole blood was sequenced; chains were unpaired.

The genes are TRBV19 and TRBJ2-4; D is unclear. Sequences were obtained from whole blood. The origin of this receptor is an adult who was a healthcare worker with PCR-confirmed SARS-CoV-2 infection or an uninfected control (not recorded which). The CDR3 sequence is CASSISGTTPTNIQYF. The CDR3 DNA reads TGTGCCAGTAGTATATCAGGAACTACCCCTACAAACATTCAGTACTTC.